The clone carrying this T cell receptor (beta chain) turned up a few times. Its antigen is not known. The data were obtained in a study of T cell repertoires in cytomegalovirus infection. The study, taken as a whole, reports: In two of eight donors, the top clonotype was HLA-C-restricted CMV-specific.

Germline loops: CDR1 SNHLY, CDR2 FYNNEI. Unmatched junction bases numbered 8, after V lost 4 bases and J lost 5 bases. The CDR3 loop spans 15 amino acids. TCRdb reanalysed the reads using MiXCR and keeps one entry per CDR3 protein. The sample lists more than 30,000 distinct CDR3 sequences, roughly 54% occurring once. Sample: CD8+ T cells from cultured PBMCs, taken from culture after CMV antigen stimulation. The chain combines TRBV2 with TRBJ1-5; TRBD1 matches at 7 bases. This TCR was recovered from a human donor in good health (CMV status not recorded). Some clones in this sample may be carry-over from other donors' samples. The DNA for the CDR3 is TGTGCCAGCAGTGCTATGACAGGGAGAGATCAGCCCCAGCATTTT. It specifies CASSAMTGRDQPQHF.